The present T cell receptor (beta chain) was sequenced within a study of T-cell memory formation after mild COVID-19. Study background: Largely, TCR clusters stayed within a single donor. Study-level points and caveats: Clones contracting day 15 to 85 were balanced CD4/CD8; later expanders leaned CD4+. Contracting clones localized mainly to CM and EM when CD4+ and mainly to EMRA when CD8+.

CDR3 length: 14 residues. Germline V gene data show CDR1 as LGHDT and CDR2 as YNNKEL (reference sequence). Trimming pared 4 bases from V and 1 base from J, leaving 10 bases between. Barcoded TCR alpha and TCR beta cDNA libraries with UMIs came from 5'RACE using constant-segment primers. Each CDR3 protein is one row after TCRdb ran MiXCR on the 5' RACE reads. This repertoire shows about 130,000 distinct CDR3 sequences, approximately 15% found once; its top ten account for 4.5% to 5.5%. This clonotype was detected a few times. Its matching antigen is unknown. The TCR was taken from a young man who had mild COVID-19 (a few samples of this study predate the infection). Cell type and time point are not known. Sequenced sample: PBMCs or a T cell subset sorted from them (not recorded which). The chain joins TRBV3-1 to TRBJ1-1; D perhaps matches TRBD1 (5 bases). The CDR3 nucleotides read TGTGCCAGCAGCCGATGGGACGAGAACACTGAAGCTTTCTTT. Encoded protein: CASSRWDENTEAFF.